One and the same sample provided the 11 T cell receptor beta chains below, sequenced in a study of cytomegalovirus exposure and HLA in healthy donors. 60 Vbeta and 13 Jbeta primers were used in PCR. TCRdb's copy holds only in-frame clones and misses some; the assay was immunoSEQ multiplex PCR. The data hold under 200,000 clones, with 79% observed a single time. Sequenced input: PBMCs. The receptors here all came from a male donor in good health and CMV-seropositive.

The gene calls are TRBV18 and TRBJ1-4; 9 bases map to TRBD1. There are 15 residues in the CDR3. V shed 10 bases and J 11 bases; nucleotides not matched to a gene: 17. The germline V gene encodes CDR1 KGHSH and CDR2 LQKENI. DNA of the CDR3: TGTGCCACCCAACTTCAACCGGGACAGGGAGGTAAACTGTTTTTT. Protein: CATQLQPGQGGKLFF.

The count of this clone is one. The gene calls are TRBV19 and TRBJ2-5; possibly TRBD1 for D (9 bases). V was shortened by 4 bases and J by 5 bases, with 17 bases between the two germline ends. CDR1 and CDR2 from the germline V gene are LNHDA and SQIVND (reference sequence). The CDR3 consists of 15 residues. CDR3 region: CASSTTGGGRETQYF. The CDR3 nucleotides are TGTGCCAGTAGTACCACAGGGGGCGGGAGGGAGACCCAGTACTTC.

The rearrangement joins TRBV12-5 to TRBJ2-3; 9 bases match TRBD1. This CDR3 contains 16 residues. The V segment lost 1 base and the J segment 4 bases; nucleotides outside the gene matches: 6. From germline, CDR1 is LGHNT and CDR2 FRNRAP. The CDR3 reads CASGLGGTGLADTQYF. CDR3 coding DNA: TGTGCTAGTGGTTTGGGAGGGACAGGGTTGGCAGATACGCAGTATTTT.

The chain carries TRBV11-2 and TRBJ2-1; 10 nucleotides align to TRBD2. This CDR3 contains 15 residues. Germline V gene sequence: CDR1 SGHAT, CDR2 FQNNGV. V lost 5 bases to trimming and J lost 6 bases; unmatched junction nucleotides: 7. In DNA form, the CDR3 reads TGTGCCAGCAGCCCTAGCGGGAGTTCGGGCAATGAGCAGTTCTTC. It is translated as CASSPSGSSGNEQFF. Variable domain in full (rest from reference TRBV11-2 and TRBJ2-1): EAGVAQSPRYKIIEKRQSVAFWCNPISGHATLYWYQQILGQGPKLLIQFQNNGVVDDSQLPKDRFSAERLKGVDSTLKIQPAKLEDSAVYLCASSPSGSSGNEQFFGPGTRLTVL.

This chain connects TRBV29-1 to TRBJ1-2; D is perhaps TRBD1 (6 bases). Germline-derived CDR1 and CDR2 are SQVTM and ANQGSEA. The CDR3 extends over 13 amino acids. V lost 6 bases and J 4 bases, leaving 15 bases between the germline ends. The CDR3: CSVLRGYSYGYTF. DNA for the CDR3: TGCAGCGTACTGAGGGGGTATAGCTATGGCTACACCTTC. Full variable domain (missing parts from reference TRBV29-1 and TRBJ1-2): SAVISQKPSRDICQRGTSLTIQCQVDSQVTMMFWYRQQPGQSLTLIATANQGSEATYESGFVIDKFPISRPNLTFSTLTVSNMSPEDSSIYLCSVLRGYSYGYTFGSGTRLTVV.

The V and J genes are TRBV29-1 and TRBJ1-1; D gene ambiguous. Per the germline V gene, CDR1 is SQVTM and CDR2 is ANQGSEA. The CDR3 consists of 12 residues. V was pared by 5 bases and J by 5 bases, with 12 bases between. CDR3 in DNA: TGCAGCGTTATAAGTTCCAGGACTGAAGCTTTCTTT. It codes for CSVISSRTEAFF. Using reference TRBV29-1 and TRBJ1-1 for the parts outside the CDR3, the full variable domain is SAVISQKPSRDICQRGTSLTIQCQVDSQVTMMFWYRQQPGQSLTLIATANQGSEATYESGFVIDKFPISRPNLTFSTLTVSNMSPEDSSIYLCSVISSRTEAFFGQGTRLTVV.

The gene calls are TRBV7-9 and TRBJ2-7; tentative D call: TRBD1 (7 bases). The CDR3 has 13 residues. Germline-derived CDR1 and CDR2 are SEHNR and FQNEAQ (reference sequence). V lost 2 bases to trimming and J lost 13 bases, with 18 bases between them. CDR3 region: CASSLLQGTPCYF. The CDR3 DNA is TGTGCCAGCAGCTTACTACAGGGGACTCCTTGTTACTTC.

The genes are TRBV6-5 and TRBJ2-7; D gene ambiguous. V shed 0 bases and J shed 4 bases, with 13 bases lying between them. This CDR3 comprises 15 residues. Germline V gene sequence: CDR1 MNHEY, CDR2 SVGAGI. CDR3 DNA: TGTGCCAGCAGTTACTCGATAAGTAGAAAGTACGAGCAGTACTTC. Translation gives CASSYSISRKYEQYF.

V and J are TRBV5-4 and TRBJ1-5, with D possibly matching TRBD1 (5 bases). CDR1 is SGHNT, CDR2 YYREEE, per germline (reference sequence). This CDR3 is 14 amino acids long. V was pared by 0 bases and J by 7 bases, with 11 bases between. The CDR3 spells CASSLGGVLQPQHF. In nucleotides, the CDR3 is TGTGCCAGCAGCTTGGGGGGGGTGTTACAGCCCCAGCATTTT.

This sequence joins TRBV18 and TRBJ2-7; perhaps TRBD2 as D (6 bases). The CDR3 has 12 amino acids. Per germline, CDR1 KGHSH and CDR2 LQKENI. Trimming left V 3 bases short and J 6 bases short, with 9 bases between. The CDR3 region has the DNA TGTGCCAGCTCACCCGGGACTCCCGAGCAGTACTTC. Amino acids: CASSPGTPEQYF.

The chain carries TRBV7-8 and TRBJ2-3; TRBD1 matches 12 bases. J gave up 0 bases and V 3 bases, and 4 bases lay outside the gene matches. The CDR3 is made up of 17 amino acids. From germline, CDR1 is SGHVS and CDR2 FQNEAQ. CDR3 bases: TGTGCCAGCAGCTTTTTGGGGACAGGGGGCAGCACAGATACGCAGTATTTT. It is translated as CASSFLGTGGSTDTQYF. Based on the CDR3 plus reference TRBV7-8 and TRBJ2-3, the full variable domain is GAGVSQSPRYKVAKRGQDVALRCDPISGHVSLFWYQQALGQGPEFLTYFQNEAQLDKSGLPSDRFFAERPEGSVSTLKIQRTQQEDSAVYLCASSFLGTGGSTDTQYFGPGTRLTVL.